This is a list of T cell receptor beta chains from one sample in a study of blood T cell repertoires in COVID-19. Here immunoSEQ multiplex PCR was the method, and the copy in TCRdb shows in-frame clones only, minus some. The sample records more than 300,000 clones, 88% being singletons. Specimen: peripheral blood. The receptors were sampled from a woman aged 65 to 85 with COVID-19, enrolled during active disease. The conserved cysteine and the conserved F or W are not part of the CDR3 here. The order of the fields is V gene, J gene, CDR3 protein.

TRBV2,TRBJ2-7,ASSGSRGGGYEQY
TRBV19,TRBJ2-1,ASSIDERTYNEQF
TRBV12-3/TRBV12-4,TRBJ1-4,ASSDRSNEKLF
TRBV7-9,TRBJ1-2,ASSLTGENYGYT
TRBV4-3,TRBJ1-5,ASSQDRGQPQH
TRBV28,TRBJ1-5,ASSSGDQPQH
TRBV6-6,TRBJ1-1,ASSTGQTTEAF
TRBV29-1,TRBJ1-1,SAQGSLNTEAF
TRBV7-6,TRBJ2-2,ASSLALQRGDGGELF
TRBV11-2,TRBJ2-1,ASSELTSAHEQF
TRBV15,TRBJ2-7,ATSRDAYYEQY
TRBV6-1,TRBJ2-7,ASSESEQGAREQY
TRBV30,TRBJ1-2,VLQGTNYGYT
TRBV3-1/TRBV3-2,TRBJ1-6,ASSQQVGQGESPLH
TRBV14,TRBJ2-5,ASSLPGRGETQY
TRBV2,TRBJ1-3,ASTRTGTGGANTIY
TRBV12-5,TRBJ1-3,ASMQTGANTIY
TRBV28,TRBJ1-2,ASSLGQRYGYT
TRBV5-1,TRBJ1-1,ASSLWDRSMNTEAF
TRBV12-3/TRBV12-4,TRBJ1-2,AIRRTGSYGYT
TRBV11-2,TRBJ2-7,ASSLGQIYEQY
TRBV28,TRBJ2-3,ASSSTTGFHTDTQY
TRBV28,TRBJ1-1,ASSLGTAGTEAF
TRBV10-3,TRBJ1-2,AIRGDSESHGYT
TRBV6-5,TRBJ2-7,ASSYEQGDYEQY
TRBV2,TRBJ1-1,ATSTGYQGTEAF
TRBV27,TRBJ2-7,ASSLRGIGLYEQY
TRBV6-5,TRBJ1-4,ASRDAGSHNEKLF
TRBV4-1,TRBJ2-7,ASSQEARGEQY
TRBV28,TRBJ2-6,ASSASRAVGANVLT
TRBV6-5,TRBJ2-7,ASSYSPTYEQY
TRBV4-1,TRBJ1-5,ASSLYSNQPQH
TRBV11-2,TRBJ2-5,ASTSFEGGETQY
TRBV20-1,TRBJ2-1,SASPSGGIRDNEQF
TRBV4-1,TRBJ1-5,ASSQVAGFNQPQH
TRBV7-2,TRBJ1-6,ASEGGRRNSPLH
TRBV13,TRBJ1-1,ASSPHRGMNTEAF
TRBV3-1/TRBV3-2,TRBJ1-1,ASSQAIAGNTEAF
TRBV2,TRBJ2-5,ASKDREIETQY
TRBV9,TRBJ2-1,ASTLRERDNEQF
TRBV5-1,TRBJ2-1,ASSRPGTGDNEQF